These T cell receptor beta chains were read from a single sample in a study of T-cell memory formation after mild COVID-19. From the 5' RACE reads, TCRdb called clonotypes with MiXCR, one entry per CDR3 protein. The table lists 550,000 to 700,000 distinct CDR3 sequences, roughly 17% of them singletons. Sequencing was carried out using PBMCs or a T cell subset sorted from them (not recorded which). The receptors stem from an adult woman who had mild COVID-19 (a few samples of this study predate the infection). Cell type and time point are not known. Both conserved end residues are part of each CDR3. A D gene is named only where the DNA matches it firmly. A clone size is listed for some rows: how often the clone was seen (once, few, many), or a class if it is expanded.

cdr3_aa,cdr3_nt,j_call,v_call,d_call,clone_size
CASSERASGSHEQYF,TGTGCCAGCAGTGAGCGGGCTAGCGGGAGCCACGAGCAGTACTTC,TRBJ2-7,TRBV25-1,TRBD2,few
CASSFETGTGTSQYF,TGCGCCAGCAGCTTTGAAACCGGGACAGGAACCTCCCAGTACTTC,TRBJ2-7,TRBV5-1,TRBD1,few
CASSFTTGVRIEQYF,TGCGCCAGCAGCTTCACGACAGGGGTCCGTATCGAGCAGTACTTC,TRBJ2-7,TRBV5-1,TRBD1,NA
CSARAGLAGASYF,TGCAGTGCTAGAGCGGGACTAGCGGGAGCTTCGTACTTC,TRBJ2-7,TRBV20-1,TRBD2,few
CASSYRWTGGTGELFF,TGTGCCAGCAGTTACCGATGGACAGGGGGCACCGGGGAGCTGTTTTTT,TRBJ2-2,TRBV6-5,TRBD1,many
CASSLRSGSSEQFF,TGTGCCAGCAGCTTAAGATCTGGTTCTAGTGAGCAGTTCTTC,TRBJ2-1,TRBV7-8,NA,many
CASSTQGGDTQYF,TGTGCCAGCAGCACACAGGGAGGTGATACGCAGTATTTT,TRBJ2-3,TRBV11-3,NA,few
CASTQTGVNTDTQYF,TGTGCCAGCACCCAGACAGGGGTAAATACAGATACGCAGTATTTT,TRBJ2-3,TRBV14,TRBD1,NA
CATHSGRLVYNEQFF,TGTGCCACACATAGCGGGAGGCTTGTGTACAATGAGCAGTTCTTC,TRBJ2-1,TRBV7-9,TRBD2,NA
CASSRTGLAGDGTIAKNIQYF,TGTGCCAGCTCACGAACGGGACTAGCGGGAGACGGAACAATAGCCAAAAACATTCAGTACTTC,TRBJ2-4,TRBV18,TRBD2,few
CASRRQGRTEAFF,TGTGCCAGCAGGCGACAGGGAAGAACTGAAGCTTTCTTT,TRBJ1-1,TRBV7-2,TRBD1,NA
CATSRAQDDPYGYTF,TGTGCCACCAGCAGGGCCCAGGACGACCCCTATGGCTACACCTTC,TRBJ1-2,TRBV15,NA,NA
CASSQSLEINTIYF,TGTGCCAGCAGTCAGTCGCTAGAAATCAACACCATATATTTT,TRBJ1-3,TRBV6-6,NA,NA
CASRDTGKNIQYF,TGTGCCAGCCGAGACACGGGCAAAAACATTCAGTACTTC,TRBJ2-4,TRBV27,NA,few
CASGSGPSGRKNEQFF,TGTGCTAGTGGTTCCGGACCTAGCGGGAGGAAGAATGAGCAGTTCTTC,TRBJ2-1,TRBV12-5,TRBD2,NA
CSVHSQGKTNVLTF,TGCAGCGTCCACAGCCAGGGTAAGACCAACGTCCTGACTTTC,TRBJ2-6,TRBV29-1,NA,few
CASSIGREVLGQYF,TGTGCCAGTAGTATTGGCCGGGAGGTCCTCGGGCAGTACTTC,TRBJ2-7,TRBV19,TRBD2,NA
CASSISREAGELFF,TGTGCCAGTAGTATATCGAGGGAGGCCGGGGAGCTGTTTTTT,TRBJ2-2,TRBV19,NA,NA
CASSLSWNLGTDTQYF,TGCGCCAGCAGCTTGTCTTGGAACCTGGGCACAGATACGCAGTATTTT,TRBJ2-3,TRBV5-1,NA,few
CASSLRVQNTEAFF,TGTGCCAGCAGCTTAAGGGTGCAGAACACTGAAGCTTTCTTT,TRBJ1-1,TRBV7-3,NA,NA
CASSQVGLQETQYF,TGCGCCAGCAGCCAAGTTGGACTTCAAGAGACCCAGTACTTC,TRBJ2-5,TRBV4-1,NA,NA
CASSLTSGLTDTQYF,TGTGCCAGCAGCTTAACTAGCGGCCTCACAGATACGCAGTATTTT,TRBJ2-3,TRBV7-3,NA,many
CATSDFEQRNNEQFF,TGTGCCACCAGTGATTTCGAACAGAGGAACAATGAGCAGTTCTTC,TRBJ2-1,TRBV24-1,NA,NA
CASSPLSPGNQPQHF,TGTGCCAGCAGCCCCCTCAGCCCCGGCAATCAGCCCCAGCATTTT,TRBJ1-5,TRBV12-3/TRBV12-4,NA,few
CASSKFWSDLGTDTQYF,TGTGCCAGCAGCAAGTTCTGGTCGGACCTCGGCACAGATACGCAGTATTTT,TRBJ2-3,TRBV7-9,NA,few
CASNGQSTDTQYF,TGTGCCAGCAACGGACAGAGCACAGATACGCAGTATTTT,TRBJ2-3,TRBV6-6,NA,few
CASRTYRDTYNEQFF,TGTGCCAGCCGGACCTACAGGGACACGTACAATGAGCAGTTCTTC,TRBJ2-1,TRBV7-9,NA,few